This paragraph reports one T cell receptor beta chain. The CDR3 runs 16 residues. Germline-derived CDR1 and CDR2 are SGHAT and FQNNGV. The use of a sample-barcoded 5' primer and a J-beta primer mix characterized a second PCR of about 7 to 12 cycles. TCRdb recomputed calls from the 5' RACE reads with MiXCR, one row per CDR3 protein. This sample carries hundreds of thousands of distinct CDR3 sequences, around 43% of them seen once, and the ten largest clones take roughly 30%. The record originates from a study of blood T cells in healthy people across ages. This sequence originates from a man older than 75 in good health. This chain connects TRBV11-2 to TRBJ2-5, with a weak D call TRBD1 (5 bases). Judging by the DNA end, TRBJ2-7 fits better; the J call may be wrong. The specimen was blood. CDR3 amino acids: CASSLNSVTASYEQYF. The CDR3 DNA follows: TGTGCCAGCAGCTTAAATAGTGTGACAGCATCCTACGAGCAGTACTTC.